The 15 T cell receptor beta chains below all came from one sample that was sequenced in a study of T cell repertoires in cytomegalovirus infection. TCRdb reanalysed the reads using MiXCR and keeps one entry per CDR3 protein. This repertoire shows hundreds of thousands of distinct CDR3 sequences, roughly a third found once; its top ten account for roughly 13%. The antigens for these receptors are not known. The sample here was cultured CD8+ T cells from PBMCs, taken from culture after CMV antigen stimulation. The receptors stem from a human donor in good health (CMV status not recorded). Some clones in this sample may be carry-over from other donors' samples.

This clonotype was picked up a small number of times. V usage is TRBV12-3 or TRBV12-4 and J usage is TRBJ1-5, with D possibly matching TRBD1 (6 bases). Trimming left V 10 bases short and J 0 bases short, with 10 bases between. CDR3 length: 13 residues. The CDR3 DNA follows: TGTGCCACTAAACAGGGTAGCAATCAGCCCCAGCATTTT. This sequence encodes CATKQGSNQPQHF.

The chain links TRBV7-9 to TRBJ1-5; 8 bases agree with TRBD1. The CDR3 spans 15 residues. V was pared by 4 bases and J by 3 bases, with 5 bases of the junction left unmatched. The germline gives CDR1 SEHNR, CDR2 FQNEAQ (reference sequence). CDR3 protein: CASSSTDRDNQPQHF. The DNA for the CDR3 is TGTGCCAGCAGCTCCACGGACAGGGACAATCAGCCCCAGCATTTT.

Only a few counts were recorded for this clonotype. The chain joins TRBV20-1 to TRBJ2-6; D unresolved. V was trimmed by 5 bases and J by 0 bases, leaving 8 bases between them. The CDR3 runs 14 residues. Germline CDR1 and CDR2: DFQATT and SNEGSKA (reference sequence). DNA for the CDR3: TGCAGTGCTCCCTCAGCCTCTGGGGCCAACGTCCTGACTTTC. It encodes CSAPSASGANVLTF.

The chain carries TRBV5-4 and TRBJ2-3; 12 bases line up with TRBD2. Germline lookup yields CDR1 SGHNT and CDR2 YYREEE (reference sequence). This CDR3 has 16 amino acids. J lost 4 bases, V lost 4 bases, and 7 bases had no gene match. The CDR3 loop is CASSPWTSGESDTQYF. The CDR3 nucleotides read TGTGCCAGCAGCCCCTGGACTAGCGGGGAATCAGATACGCAGTATTTT.

The chain has TRBV13 and TRBJ1-1; D gene ambiguous. V was trimmed by 2 bases and J by 1 base, leaving 11 bases between them. The CDR3 runs 15 residues. Germline CDR1 reads PRHDT; CDR2 reads FYEKMQ (reference sequence). The CDR3 is CASSLSDTENTEAFF. In DNA form, the CDR3 reads TGTGCCAGCAGCTTATCCGATACAGAGAACACTGAAGCTTTCTTT. The full variable domain, rest sourced from reference TRBV13 and TRBJ1-1, is AAGVIQSPRHLIKEKRETATLKCYPIPRHDTVYWYQQGPGQDPQFLISFYEKMQSDKGSIPDRFSAQQFSDYHSELNMSSLELGDSALYFCASSLSDTENTEAFFGQGTRLTVV.

This clonotype is a singleton in its sample. The gene calls are TRBV27 and TRBJ2-5, with 10 positions matching TRBD1. Germline values: CDR1 MNHEY, CDR2 SMNVEV (reference sequence). The CDR3 has 15 amino acids. V shed 5 bases and J 5 bases; nucleotides not matched to a gene: 8. The CDR3 here is CASSTGDRGGETQYF. In nucleotides, the CDR3 is TGTGCCAGCAGTACTGGGGACAGGGGTGGGGAGACCCAGTACTTC.

CDR3 loop: CASSPWADYNEQFF. DNA of the CDR3: TGTGCCAGCAGCCCCTGGGCGGATTACAATGAGCAGTTCTTC. The V gene is TRBV6-6, the J gene TRBJ2-1; D gene ambiguous. Trimming removed 6 bases at V and 4 bases at J, with 13 bases between. From germline, CDR1 is MNHNY and CDR2 SVGAGI (reference sequence). CDR3 length: 14 residues.

This clonotype showed up many times. This chain connects TRBV7-6 to TRBJ1-5; the match to TRBD1 covers 8 bases. The CDR3 is made up of 16 amino acids. J was trimmed by 3 bases and V by 5 bases; bases with no gene match: 9. Germline V lookup: CDR1 SGHVS, CDR2 FNYEAQ. CDR3 nucleotides: TGTGCCAGCAGCAACCCGGGGACAGGACTCAATCAGCCCCAGCATTTT. Translated: CASSNPGTGLNQPQHF.

In its sample, this clonotype was seen a few times. The CDR3, as DNA: TGTGCCAGCAGCTCTAGTCAAAACAGGGAAAGTAGCAATCAGCCCCAGCATTTT. Residues: CASSSSQNRESSNQPQHF. This sequence joins TRBV7-9 and TRBJ1-5; a weak D match, TRBD1 (6 bases). Germline V gene lookup returns CDR1 SEHNR and CDR2 FQNEAQ (reference sequence). CDR3 length equals 18 residues. Trimming pared 4 bases from V and 0 bases from J, leaving 19 bases between.

This clonotype was counted a few times. This chain joins TRBV19 and TRBJ2-2; no definite D call. The ends were cut back, 4 bases at V and 5 bases at J, with 14 bases in the middle. The CDR3 spans 15 residues. CDR1 is LNHDA and CDR2 is SQIVND in the germline V gene (reference sequence). This CDR3 reads CASSTGVRYTGELFF. DNA for the CDR3: TGTGCCAGTAGTACTGGGGTCCGGTATACCGGGGAGCTGTTTTTT.

This clonotype has ten or more counts. This rearrangement joins TRBV7-9 to TRBJ2-1; the D is unclear. The CDR3 is 13 residues long. Germline CDR1 is SEHNR and CDR2 is FQNEAQ (reference sequence). V shed 4 bases and J shed 0 bases, with 4 bases lying between them. The CDR3 DNA sequence: TGTGCCAGCAGCTCTGGCTCCTACAATGAGCAGTTCTTC. Translating it yields CASSSGSYNEQFF.

V usage is TRBV28 and J usage is TRBJ2-7; 9 positions match TRBD1. V gave up 6 bases and J gave up 2 bases; unmatched junction bases: 11. Germline CDR1 MDHEN, CDR2 SYDVKM. CDR3 size: 16 residues. In nucleotides, the CDR3 is TGTGCCAGCAGCCTCACGGGGACAGGGTTTACCTACGAGCAGTACTTC. This sequence encodes CASSLTGTGFTYEQYF.

To note about this clonotype: A much larger clone is a single base away; this may be a read error. This chain joins TRBV7-9 and TRBJ2-1; 11 positions match TRBD2. The CDR3 sequence is 17 residues long. Germline V lookup: CDR1 SEHNR, CDR2 FQNEAQ (reference sequence). The CDR3 DNA reads as TGTGTCAGCAGCTCGGGCTTAGCGGGGGGGCAATTTGATGAGCAGTTCTTC. Its translation is CVSSSGLAGGQFDEQFF.

This clonotype was found many times. The V call is TRBV7-9, the J call TRBJ2-7, with 7 positions matching TRBD1. Germline lookup yields CDR1 SEHNR and CDR2 FQNEAQ (reference sequence). V was clipped by 1 base and J by 6 bases; unmatched bases: 0. The CDR3 extends over 12 amino acids. In DNA, the CDR3 is TGTGCCAGCAGCTTAGACAGGGGCGAGCAGTACTTC. It codes for CASSLDRGEQYF. The variable domain in full, completed from reference TRBV7-9 and TRBJ2-7, reads DTGVSQNPRHKITKRGQNVTFRCDPISEHNRLYWYRQTLGQGPEFLTYFQNEAQLEKSRLLSDRFSAERPKGSFSTLEIQRTEQGDSAMYLCASSLDRGEQYFGPGTRLTVT.

The chain employs TRBV6-1 and TRBJ1-2, with TRBD1 matching 10 bases. Trimming removed 0 bases from V and 4 bases from J; junction bases left unmatched: 8. The CDR3 runs 17 residues. Germline-derived CDR1 and CDR2 are MNHNS and SASEGT. DNA of the CDR3: TGTGCCAGCAGTGAAGCGCGGGGACAGGGGATTCGCTATGGCTACACCTTC. Residues: CASSEARGQGIRYGYTF.